The present T cell receptor beta chain was sequenced within a study of control samples from healthy donors and cancer patients. TCRdb's copy holds only in-frame clones and misses some; the assay was immunoSEQ multiplex PCR. The sample yields about 150,000 clones, 92% seen once. Per the germline V gene, CDR1 is MDHEN and CDR2 is SYDVKM. Trimming shortened V by 6 bases and J by 0 bases, and 11 bases separated the two germline ends. The length of the CDR3 is 14 residues. Sequencing used blood. This chain links TRBV28 with TRBJ1-1; maybe TRBD1 (5 bases). This sequence was found in a woman in her twenties or thirties in good health. DNA for the CDR3: TGTGCCAGCAGACCCGGGGCGATGAACACTGAAGCTTTCTTT. The encoded protein is CASRPGAMNTEAFF.